These 22 T cell receptor beta chains share one sample of origin, sequenced in a study of shared clonotypes between healthy human individuals. Measured with immunoSEQ multiplex PCR; TCRdb has only the in-frame clones, and not every one. The table has 950,000 to 1,300,000 clones, more than 65% seen once. The specimen was memory CD4+ T cells sorted from blood. Regarding subset: CD45RA-negative fraction. These receptors were collected from a man younger than 30 in good health.

The gene calls are TRBV5-4 and TRBJ2-2; 13 nucleotides match TRBD2. Germline lookup yields CDR1 SGHNT and CDR2 YYREEE (reference sequence). This CDR3 spans 17 amino acids. After removal of 4 bases from V and 8 bases from J, the junction contained 11 bases not matched to a gene. The CDR3 reads CASSPAGLAGKAGELFF. In nucleotides, the CDR3 is TGTGCCAGCAGCCCAGCGGGACTAGCGGGGAAAGCTGGGGAGCTGTTTTTT.

The J gene is TRBJ2-7, the V gene TRBV29-1, with 10 bases identical to TRBD2. The CDR3 totals 13 residues. Germline lookup yields CDR1 SQVTM and CDR2 ANQGSEA. V gave up 2 bases and J gave up 6 bases; unmatched junction bases: 4. The DNA of the CDR3 is TGCAGCGTTGAAAAGAGCGGGAGGGGCGAGCAGTACTTC. It yields the protein CSVEKSGRGEQYF.

Comments on this clone: This may be a read error, as it is one base from a much larger clone. The sample contains more than one DNA sequence encoding this CDR3. The V and J genes are TRBV28 and TRBJ1-2, with D possibly being TRBD1 (5 bases). The V end was cut by 2 bases, the J end by 4 bases, with 8 bases between. CDR1 is MDHEN, CDR2 SYDVKM, per germline. This CDR3 is 13 amino acids long. CDR3 bases: TGTGCCAGCAGTTTAGGGGCGGCCTATGGCTACACCTTC. As protein: CASSLGAAYGYTF.

Here the CDR3 reads CASSQGGLQTSYEQYF. The CDR3, as DNA: TGCGCCAGCAGCCAAGGCGGGCTCCAGACCTCCTACGAGCAGTACTTC. The chain carries TRBV4-1 and TRBJ2-7; maybe TRBD2 (5 bases). Germline V lookup: CDR1 MGHRA, CDR2 YSYEKL. Deletions cut 1 base from V and 0 bases from J, with 13 bases between. The CDR3 is made up of 16 amino acids.

This rearrangement joins TRBV5-6 to TRBJ1-1; D is undetermined. Germline V gene lookup returns CDR1 SGHDT and CDR2 YYEEEE. The V and J ends lost 4 bases and 1 base respectively, with 14 bases between them. The CDR3 totals 15 residues. The CDR3 is CASSKPGIANTEAFF. Written as DNA, the CDR3 is TGTGCCAGCAGCAAGCCCGGGATCGCGAACACTGAAGCTTTCTTT.

This clone has just a few counts. The rearrangement links TRBV11-2 to TRBJ2-7, with 7 bases aligning to TRBD2. The germline CDR1 and CDR2 sequences are SGHAT and FQNNGV. The CDR3 has 14 amino acids. V lost 9 bases, J lost 3 bases, and 11 bases stayed unmatched. This CDR3 reads CASSLGRSGYEQYF. In DNA form, the CDR3 reads TGTGCCAGTTCCCTCGGGAGGTCGGGCTACGAGCAGTACTTC.

The CDR3 DNA is TGCGCCAGCAGCTTGACTAGCGGGGGGGCCTTTGAGCAGTTCTTC. It encodes CASSLTSGGAFEQFF. This chain connects TRBV5-1 to TRBJ2-1, with 13 nucleotides matching TRBD2. Per the germline V gene, CDR1 is SGHRS and CDR2 is YFSETQ. This CDR3 is built from 15 residues. Losses at the gene ends were 1 base for V and 9 bases for J; bases not matched to a gene: 4.

The chain has TRBV21-1 and TRBJ2-7. TRBV21-1 is flagged as a pseudogene. CDR3 size: 15 residues. The CDR3 here is CASSKSSDTPYEQYF. The CDR3 DNA reads as TGTGCCAGCAGCAAATCGAGCGACACCCCCTACGAGCAGTACTTC.

The gene calls are TRBV18 and TRBJ1-5; tentatively, D is TRBD1 (5 bases). Trimming pared 2 bases from V and 1 base from J, leaving 21 bases between. This CDR3 is built from 19 residues. Germline V gene lookup returns CDR1 KGHSH and CDR2 LQKENI. The CDR3 is CASSPGKGEGGSSNQPQHF. CDR3 nucleotides: TGTGCCAGCTCACCAGGTAAAGGGGAAGGAGGGAGCAGCAATCAGCCCCAGCATTTT.

This clone has just one count. V gene TRBV7-2 combines with J gene TRBJ2-3; TRBD1 matches at 8 bases. In germline, CDR1 is SGHTA, CDR2 FQGNSA. J gave up 2 bases and V 4 bases, and 8 bases lay outside the gene matches. This CDR3 is 16 amino acids long. The CDR3 sequence is CASSSLGQGATDTQYF. In nucleotides, the CDR3 is TGTGCCAGCAGCTCCCTCGGACAGGGAGCCACAGATACGCAGTATTTT.

This chain uses TRBV10-1 with TRBJ2-1; D possibly corresponds to TRBD2 (5 bases). Trimming pared 8 bases from V and 9 bases from J, leaving 14 bases between. There are 12 residues in the CDR3. Germline V gene sequence: CDR1 WNHNN, CDR2 SYGVQD (reference sequence). CDR3: CASGGPSGEQFF. The CDR3, as DNA: TGCGCCAGCGGAGGCCCCTCGGGTGAGCAGTTCTTC.

The gene calls are TRBV7-2 and TRBJ1-1; D not certain. The germline gives CDR1 SGHTA, CDR2 FQGNSA. The CDR3 extends over 13 amino acids. V shed 5 bases and J shed 11 bases, with 18 bases lying between them. The CDR3 spells CASSLRTGVEAFF. In DNA, the CDR3 is TGTGCCAGCAGCCTGAGGACTGGGGTTGAGGCTTTCTTT.

V gene TRBV4-2 combines with J gene TRBJ1-2; a weak D match, TRBD1 (6 bases). CDR1 LGHNA and CDR2 YNFKEQ come from the germline V gene. This CDR3 spans 15 amino acids. V was cut by 1 base and J by 4 bases, with 13 bases left in between. Written as DNA, the CDR3 is TGTGCCAGCAGCCAAGTAGAGGACAGTATCTATGGCTACACCTTC. This codes for CASSQVEDSIYGYTF.

This chain connects TRBV7-6 to TRBJ2-5; a possible D gene is TRBD2 (5 bases). This CDR3 region has 15 residues. V gave up 5 bases and J gave up 5 bases, with 18 bases separating them. Germline V CDR1 and CDR2: SGHVS, FNYEAQ. For the CDR3, the DNA is TGTGCCAGCAGCCGGATACCGGGAATGGGCGAGACCCAGTACTTC. Translation gives CASSRIPGMGETQYF.

The genes are TRBV19 and TRBJ1-1; D possibly corresponds to TRBD1 (5 bases). The CDR3 loop spans 16 amino acids. CDR1 LNHDA and CDR2 SQIVND come from the germline V gene (reference sequence). V was shortened by 7 bases and J by 5 bases, with 23 bases between the two germline ends. The CDR3 protein is CASTIGAGSARTEAFF. CDR3 bases: TGTGCCAGTACCATAGGGGCAGGGTCTGCGAGGACTGAAGCTTTCTTT. The whole variable domain, remainder taken from reference TRBV19 and TRBJ1-1, is DGGITQSPKYLFRKEGQNVTLSCEQNLNHDAMYWYRQDPGQGLRLIYYSQIVNDFQKGDIAEGYSVSREKKESFPLTVTSAQKNPTAFYLCASTIGAGSARTEAFFGQGTRLTVV.

Regarding this clone: A read error likely explains this, since a far larger clone differs by one base. Distinct nucleotide sequences in the sample also encode this CDR3. As DNA, the CDR3 is TGTGCCAGCAGTGTAGAAGAGACCCAGTACTTC. As protein: CASSVEETQYF. The J gene is TRBJ2-5, the V gene TRBV6-1; D uncertain. The germline V gene encodes CDR1 MNHNS and CDR2 SASEGT. V dropped 4 bases and J dropped 3 bases, with 3 bases sitting between them. The CDR3 is made up of 11 amino acids.

This chain uses TRBV7-2 with TRBJ2-1; TRBD2 aligns across 10 bases. Germline CDR1 and CDR2: SGHTA and FQGNSA. V lost 5 bases, J lost 0 bases, and 13 bases stayed unmatched. CDR3 length equals 19 residues. CDR3 loop: CASSRTGASGGSSYNEQFF. The CDR3, as DNA: TGTGCCAGCAGCCGAACAGGGGCTAGCGGGGGAAGCTCCTACAATGAGCAGTTCTTC. The whole variable domain, filled in from reference TRBV7-2 and TRBJ2-1, reads GAGVSQSPSNKVTEKGKDVELRCDPISGHTALYWYRQSLGQGLEFLIYFQGNSAPDKSGLPSDRFSAERTGGSVSTLTIQRTQQEDSAVYLCASSRTGASGGSSYNEQFFGPGTRLTVL.

This clone was seen a handful of times. At the DNA level, this CDR3 is encoded by other sequences in the same sample as well. The chain joins TRBV28 to TRBJ1-2; perhaps TRBD1 as D (6 bases). The germline V gene has CDR1 MDHEN and CDR2 SYDVKM. The germline V and J ends were trimmed by 3 bases and 0 bases, with 8 bases remaining between them. This CDR3 is 14 amino acids long. CDR3 in amino acids: CASSLWGPNYGYTF. CDR3 sequence (DNA): TGTGCCAGCAGTTTGTGGGGGCCTAACTATGGCTACACCTTC.

V gene TRBV29-1 combines with J gene TRBJ1-1; D not certain. V was shortened by 3 bases and J by 4 bases, with 12 bases between the two germline ends. The germline gives CDR1 SQVTM, CDR2 ANQGSEA. CDR3 length: 13 amino acids. CDR3 protein: CSVENGYLTEAFF. The CDR3 region has the DNA TGCAGCGTTGAGAACGGGTATCTCACTGAAGCTTTCTTT.

The chain combines TRBV19 with TRBJ2-6; D ambiguous. The ends were cut back, 6 bases at V and 2 bases at J, with 14 bases in the middle. The CDR3 extends over 16 amino acids. CDR1 LNHDA and CDR2 SQIVND come from the germline V gene (reference sequence). DNA of the CDR3: TGTGCCAGTAGACCATCTGGAAGGGCTGGGGCCAACGTCCTGACTTTC. It specifies CASRPSGRAGANVLTF.

The chain recombines TRBV10-1 with TRBJ1-2; no clear D. Germline V gene data show CDR1 as WNHNN and CDR2 as SYGVQD (reference sequence). With 6 bases removed from V and 4 bases from J, the gap between germline ends came to 12 bases. There are 13 residues in the CDR3. CDR3 coding DNA: TGCGCCAGCAGCTCGTCCGGGCGCTATGGCTACACCTTC. Protein sequence: CASSSSGRYGYTF.

The rearrangement links TRBV5-1 to TRBJ2-3, with 7 positions matching TRBD1. The V gene end was trimmed by 2 bases and the J gene end by 2 bases; junction bases not matched to a gene: 5. Looked up from germline, CDR1 is SGHRS and CDR2 is YFSETQ. CDR3 size: 15 residues. As DNA, the CDR3 is TGCGCCAGCAGCTTAAGGACAGGACTCACAGATACGCAGTATTTT. As protein: CASSLRTGLTDTQYF.